A selection of T cell receptor beta chains follows, all from one sample in a study of high-grade serous ovarian cancer treatment subgroups. Sequenced by immunoSEQ multiplex PCR; TCRdb stores in-frame clones only, minus some. The sample consists of roughly 8,700 clones, around 72% of them appearing once. Sequencing was carried out using tumor tissue. These receptors all come from a human donor with high-grade serous ovarian cancer. The CDR3 runs from the conserved cysteine through the conserved F or W. The D gene is left open where the match is weak. Clone size is not always given. Where it is, it says once, few, many or a class for expanded clones.

CDR3 DNA: TGCGCCAGCAGCTTGTACAGGGCGAACTATGGCTACACCTTC
CDR3 protein: CASSLYRANYGYTF
D gene: NA
J gene: TRBJ1-2
clone size: NA
V gene: TRBV5-1

CDR3 DNA: TGTGCCAGCAGGGACAGGGGGCCAAGCTCCTACAATGAGCAGTTCTTC
CDR3 protein: CASRDRGPSSYNEQFF
D gene: TRBD1
J gene: TRBJ2-1
clone size: NA
V gene: TRBV2

CDR3 DNA: TGTGCCAGCAGCCCCACTAGCTTCCAAGAGACCCAGTACTTC
CDR3 protein: CASSPTSFQETQYF
D gene: NA
J gene: TRBJ2-5
clone size: NA
V gene: TRBV7-6

CDR3 DNA: TGCAGTGTTCAGGGAGGAAGGTTCTTC
CDR3 protein: CSVQGGRFF
D gene: NA
J gene: TRBJ2-1
clone size: few
V gene: TRBV20-1

CDR3 DNA: TGTGCCAGCAGTTTAGCAGGGCCCCCAGATACGCAGTATTTT
CDR3 protein: CASSLAGPPDTQYF
D gene: NA
J gene: TRBJ2-3
clone size: few
V gene: TRBV27

CDR3 DNA: TGTGCCACCAGCAGCGGACCGGGTAGGTCTGTGCAGTATTTT
CDR3 protein: CATSSGPGRSVQYF
D gene: NA
J gene: TRBJ2-3
clone size: NA
V gene: TRBV15

CDR3 DNA: TGTGCCAGCAGCTTGTCGGGGACTGGAAACACCATATATTTT
CDR3 protein: CASSLSGTGNTIYF
D gene: NA
J gene: TRBJ1-3
clone size: NA
V gene: TRBV5-6

CDR3 DNA: TGTGCCAGCAGTGAATTCGGAGCCCCACTCATAACAGATACGCAGTATTTT
CDR3 protein: CASSEFGAPLITDTQYF
D gene: NA
J gene: TRBJ2-3
clone size: NA
V gene: TRBV25-1

CDR3 DNA: TGCGCCAGCAGCGGGACATTAGGCACAGATACGCAGTATTTT
CDR3 protein: CASSGTLGTDTQYF
D gene: NA
J gene: TRBJ2-3
clone size: once
V gene: TRBV10-2

CDR3 DNA: TGCGCCAGCAGCGTCACAGGAGGGGGGGGGCTGAATGGCTACACCTTC
CDR3 protein: CASSVTGGGGLNGYTF
D gene: NA
J gene: TRBJ1-2
clone size: NA
V gene: TRBV5-1

CDR3 DNA: TGCAGCGTAAAATCCGGGACAGGGGGACGAGCTTTCTTT
CDR3 protein: CSVKSGTGGRAFF
D gene: TRBD1
J gene: TRBJ1-1
clone size: few
V gene: TRBV29-1

CDR3 DNA: TGTGCCAGCACCAATGGGCGTGGGACTAGCGGGAGTTATGGGAAAGATACGCAGTATTTT
CDR3 protein: CASTNGRGTSGSYGKDTQYF
D gene: NA
J gene: TRBJ2-3
clone size: NA
V gene: TRBV21-1

CDR3 DNA: TGCAGCGTTGCCCCCTCTGGGGCCAACGTCCTGACTTTC
CDR3 protein: CSVAPSGANVLTF
D gene: NA
J gene: TRBJ2-6
clone size: NA
V gene: TRBV29-1

CDR3 DNA: TGTGCCAGCTCACCACCGTCCTTGTCCTACGAGCAGTACTTC
CDR3 protein: CASSPPSLSYEQYF
D gene: NA
J gene: TRBJ2-7
clone size: few
V gene: TRBV18

CDR3 DNA: TGTGCCACCAGCACCATAGCGGGAGGGGACGAGCAGTACTTC
CDR3 protein: CATSTIAGGDEQYF
D gene: TRBD2
J gene: TRBJ2-7
clone size: NA
V gene: TRBV15

CDR3 DNA: TGTGCCAGCAGCTTAGACAGGATCAAGGGAACTGAAGCTTTCTTT
CDR3 protein: CASSLDRIKGTEAFF
D gene: NA
J gene: TRBJ1-1
clone size: NA
V gene: TRBV7-9

CDR3 DNA: TGTGCCAGTAGCCCCTCCTATTTGAGGAGCTACGAGCAGTACTTC
CDR3 protein: CASSPSYLRSYEQYF
D gene: NA
J gene: TRBJ2-7
clone size: NA
V gene: TRBV19

CDR3 DNA: TGTGCCAGCAGTTTACGAGCGGGGTTCTCCTACGAGCAGTACTTC
CDR3 protein: CASSLRAGFSYEQYF
D gene: TRBD2
J gene: TRBJ2-7
clone size: NA
V gene: TRBV27

CDR3 DNA: TGTGCCAGCAGCGCGGGGGAAAAACTGTTTTTT
CDR3 protein: CASSAGEKLFF
D gene: NA
J gene: TRBJ1-4
clone size: NA
V gene: TRBV9

CDR3 DNA: TGTGCCAGCAGCTTCACCCCTACAGGCGAGCAGTACTTC
CDR3 protein: CASSFTPTGEQYF
D gene: NA
J gene: TRBJ2-7
clone size: NA
V gene: TRBV7-2

CDR3 DNA: TGTGCCAGCAGTTCCAACCTCCGGACTAGCGGGAAGGATACGCAGTATTTT
CDR3 protein: CASSSNLRTSGKDTQYF
D gene: TRBD2
J gene: TRBJ2-3
clone size: NA
V gene: TRBV28

CDR3 DNA: TGTGCCAGCAGCTTCCGAGGCGGGAATGAGCAGTTCTTC
CDR3 protein: CASSFRGGNEQFF
D gene: NA
J gene: TRBJ2-1
clone size: NA
V gene: TRBV11-3

CDR3 DNA: TGTGCCAGCAGAGAGGGAGAGGGTTCACCCCTCCACTTT
CDR3 protein: CASREGEGSPLHF
D gene: NA
J gene: TRBJ1-6
clone size: NA
V gene: TRBV7-9

CDR3 DNA: TGTGCCAGCAGTTTATGGGGGACAGGGGGCGCCGAGCAGTACTTC
CDR3 protein: CASSLWGTGGAEQYF
D gene: TRBD1
J gene: TRBJ2-7
clone size: NA
V gene: TRBV27

CDR3 DNA: TGTGCCAGCAGTTATAACGGACTGGATCATTCACCCCTCCACTTT
CDR3 protein: CASSYNGLDHSPLHF
D gene: NA
J gene: TRBJ1-6
clone size: once
V gene: TRBV6-5

CDR3 DNA: TGTGCCAGCAGTTTATCTCTCGGGGGGACTAGCGGGAGTGTTGAGCAGTTCTTC
CDR3 protein: CASSLSLGGTSGSVEQFF
D gene: TRBD2
J gene: TRBJ2-1
clone size: NA
V gene: TRBV27

CDR3 DNA: TGTGCCAGCAGAATTCGGGACAGGGGCGGTGGCTACACCTTC
CDR3 protein: CASRIRDRGGGYTF
D gene: TRBD1
J gene: TRBJ1-2
clone size: NA
V gene: TRBV2

CDR3 DNA: TGTGCTAGCAGCGCAAGTTTAGTTGGGGGGGAGACCCAGTACTTC
CDR3 protein: CASSASLVGGETQYF
D gene: NA
J gene: TRBJ2-5
clone size: NA
V gene: TRBV7-7

CDR3 DNA: TGTGCCAGCAGCGTAGGTAGTATTGGAGGAGAGACCCAGTACTTC
CDR3 protein: CASSVGSIGGETQYF
D gene: NA
J gene: TRBJ2-5
clone size: once
V gene: TRBV9

CDR3 DNA: TGTGCCACCAGCAGATTTTGGGACAGGGAGGTTTTGGGCTCCTACGAGCAGTACTTC
CDR3 protein: CATSRFWDREVLGSYEQYF
D gene: TRBD1
J gene: TRBJ2-7
clone size: few
V gene: TRBV15

CDR3 DNA: TGCGCCAGCAGTATGTCGGGTACTCCGAACACCGGGGAGCTGTTTTTT
CDR3 protein: CASSMSGTPNTGELFF
D gene: NA
J gene: TRBJ2-2
clone size: NA
V gene: TRBV10-1

CDR3 DNA: TGTGCCAGCCGTAGGGATGAGGCCGCCGGGGAGCTGTTTTTT
CDR3 protein: CASRRDEAAGELFF
D gene: NA
J gene: TRBJ2-2
clone size: NA
V gene: TRBV6-6

CDR3 DNA: TGTGCCAGCAGCTTGGAAGGGTTAAATGAAAAACTGTTTTTT
CDR3 protein: CASSLEGLNEKLFF
D gene: NA
J gene: TRBJ1-4
clone size: NA
V gene: TRBV5-6